This T cell receptor beta chain derives from a study of cytomegalovirus exposure and HLA in healthy donors (dated by TCRdb to about 2017). Study-wide context: According to an earlier analysis of several hundred of the donors, some 180 million T cells yielded 117 million unique TCR beta sequences and about 300 Gb of sequence data. About 300 gigabases of sequencing data and approximately 85 million unique TCR sequences were included in an early release covering over 600 HLA-typed donors. The genetic ancestry cluster associated with self-reported Caucasian donors included over 80% of the roughly 400 genotyped donors. The study aimed to test whether signatures of past pathogen exposure could be identified by cataloging public T cell receptors. The study used immunosequencing to profile the T cell repertoires of approximately 640 subjects and linked those repertoires to cytomegalovirus serostatus. Along with the roughly 670-subject first cohort, a separate validation cohort of 120 different subjects was used. To predict cytomegalovirus infection status, the study brought together high-throughput TCR immunosequencing, statistical association of individual TCRs with disease status, and machine learning. A later analysis re-analyzed previously published TCR beta repertoires from roughly 630 donors and added high-resolution HLA genotyping to study TCR occurrence patterns. The later analysis used no new phenotypic data to find candidate immune exposures, relying instead on TCR beta sequences and their occurrence across donors. An earlier analysis of some 500 of the donors used high-throughput TCR beta sequencing to judge whether each TCR beta V gene segment behaved as functional or pseudogenic. Donor age, sex, ethnicity and CMV serostatus were compiled together with the repertoire data. Genome-wide SNP genotypes for about three fifths of the roughly 670 donors were used in a later genetic analysis, which treated that subset as a discovery cohort. Every repertoire in the discovery cohort had been generated on one and the same sequencing platform. HLA typing included class I and class II loci at four-digit resolution. Typing coverage varied by locus: roughly 629-640 donors for A, B, C, DRB1 and DQB1; 522 for DQA1; 600 to 610 for DPA1; fewer than 480 for DPB1. Several DR-DQ haplotypes were treated as single units for association and clustering because of strong linkage in the cohort. On average, roughly 250,000 unique TCR beta nucleotide sequences were sequenced per donor among about 400 genotyped donors of the cohort, with about 17% of those sequences being non-productive.

The cohort consisted of approximately 690 healthy bone marrow donors. Cohort members were all nominally healthy when sampled, although unrecorded immune exposures were likely present. The donor tested CMV seropositive and was one of the 289 seropositive cohort members. A peripheral blood sample was collected from each donor, and TCR beta sequencing was performed on peripheral blood mononuclear cells. The Qiagen DNeasy Blood Extraction Kit was used to extract genomic DNA from the blood cell samples. The library was produced with the immunoSEQ multiplex PCR assay. For the multiplex PCR, a mixture combining 60 forward primers for TCR Vbeta segments and 13 reverse primers for TCR Jbeta segments was used. The CDR3 region of rearranged TCR beta genes was amplified from genomic DNA by a multiplex PCR assay. The Illumina HiSeq System was used to sequence the amplified TCR beta libraries as 87-base-pair reads. Per the source publication's procedure: A later analysis tallied 80 million to 95 million unique TCR beta chains across the 610 or so repertoires, and some 10 million of those chains were shared by two or more donors. A nearest-neighbor algorithm error-corrected the raw reads and collapsed the reads into unique sequences, merging closely related sequences to remove PCR and sequencing errors. V, D and J gene segments were assigned by aligning CDR3 sequences to IMGT reference sequences. For a sequence to be retained, at least a six-nucleotide match to both a V gene segment and a J gene segment was required. A rearrangement was called productive if the CDR3 had no stop codons and remained in frame with V and J, and every other rearrangement was called non-productive. CDR3 was defined according to IMGT convention as the region running from the second conserved V-encoded cysteine to the conserved J-encoded phenylalanine. The earlier analysis of about 590 of the donors excluded sequences that lacked an unambiguous match to a single V gene segment. An earlier analysis of a few hundred of the donors classified V segments as functional when productive rearrangements were above 56.7% and as segregating when the standard deviation between donors was above 5%. A statistical classification framework was built to diagnose cytomegalovirus status from the catalog of TCR beta chain sequences. In a later analysis, V and J genes were assigned by comparing TCR nucleotide sequences against IMGT/GENE-DB human TR gene sequences. Using the TCRdist pipeline, a later analysis assigned CDR3 sequences along with most-parsimonious VDJ recombination scenarios. In a later analysis, each TCR beta chain was defined by its CDR3 amino acid sequence together with its V-gene family, and reads without a unique V-gene family were excluded. A later analysis removed 500 to 600 highly shared, low-generation-probability nucleotide sequences to deal with suspected cross-contamination and a sequencing artifact. For each public chain, a later analysis derived a clonal expansion index from normalized ranks of inferred template counts within each repertoire. In a later analysis, generation probabilities were computed with a VDJ recombination model fitted to out-of-frame rearrangements, and the resulting probabilities were checked against IGoR. A later analysis scored TCR-TCR, TCR-HLA and TCR-CMV co-occurrence with hypergeometric tests, applying a repertoire-size bias correction to TCR pairs. To estimate false discovery rates, a later analysis permuted the HLA or CMV assignments 20 times. A later analysis grouped co-occurring TCRs with DBSCAN, adding TCRdist sequence similarity when clustering within HLA-allele-positive subsets. Repertoires with fewer than 30,000 or more than 120,000 public chains were left out of co-occurrence clustering, as were four to six repertoires with anomalous nucleotide sharing. Not all clones reach the TCRdb copy of this immuneACCESS table, which keeps in-frame sequences only. Checked studies attribute under half of the gap to unresolved V genes and leave the rest unexplained. D and trimming were read from the DNA, whereas the V and J calls and clone size are those reported in that table. The sample data list 90,000 to 110,000 clones, and about 80% of these were observed just once. 7.7% of the sample lies in the top ten.

About this clone: Its antigen target is currently unknown. No base quality information exists; no much larger clone differs at one position. Within the sample, other DNA sequences also encode this same CDR3.

V is trimmed back by 1 base and J by 8 bases, and the junction contains 13 bases that no gene match accounts for. The germline V gene specifies SGHTA as CDR1 and FQGNSA as CDR2. The CDR3 sequence holds 16 residues, the cysteine and phenylalanine included. Only CDR3 DNA remains: 48 bases, in frame from the first base. Overall study results and their limits: Specific HLA alleles were associated with about 17,000 TCR beta sequences at a false discovery rate of 0.05 in a later analysis. A later analysis found that HLA-associated TCR beta chains were more clonally expanded and had lower generation probabilities than equally common non-associated chains. This cohort had only TCR beta chains sequenced, and the lack of alpha or paired-chain data limited which features could be detected. A further reported finding was that TCR beta sequences accurately predicted the HLA-A and HLA-B alleles for most subjects in the first cohort. In vitro tests confirmed that a few of the cytomegalovirus-associated TCR beta chains recognize cytomegalovirus antigens. A cluster of highly shared sequence variants was judged likely to represent a technical artifact of the sequencing pipeline. A later analysis found that most CMV-associated TCR beta chains appeared HLA-restricted, with HLA associations seemingly driven largely by CMV exposure. Because counts were too low, around 17 rarely observed V segments, including chromosome 9 orphons, were left out of the earlier analysis of a few hundred of the donors. Some IMGT-functional V segments, including TRBV6-2 and TRBV6-3, could not be distinguished by the 87-base-pair reads and were therefore excluded. In a later genetic analysis, fewer N-insertions in productive TCRs were reported among donors in an Asian-associated ancestry cluster than the roughly 700-donor mean. A total of 164 TCR beta chains were listed by the study as associated with cytomegalovirus. While some public TCRs were present in many individuals, most TCR sequences turned up only very rarely across donors. Broadly in line with IMGT annotations, most TCR beta V segments showed up in productive rearrangements about 87% or about 30% of the time in an earlier analysis of around 550 of the donors. According to the authors, the approach could potentially be generalized to other disease states and immunological phenotypes. A later analysis reported that several top co-occurrence clusters appeared linked to parvovirus B19, influenza, CMV and Epstein-Barr virus. For the cohort, immune exposure information was limited to CMV serostatus. Assigning TCR associations to individual alleles was difficult when HLA alleles, especially DR and DQ, strongly co-occurred. Cytomegalovirus status was reported to be diagnosed by the classifier with high specificity and sensitivity in both the original and validation cohorts. Because HLA typing was unavailable for some donors at each locus, only the typed subset was used in association tests. An association between a missense DCLRE1C variant and V-gene and J-gene trimming of TCR beta chains was found in a later genetic analysis and replicated in an independent cohort. The presence/absence analyses assumed that sequencing depth was roughly uniform across donors, and that assumption may not be true. Linkage disequilibrium might explain the correlated functional status among segregating V segments, but an unknown experimental factor could not be excluded. According to a later analysis, TCR association rates differed among HLA loci, with DRB1 alleles showing the most associated TCRs and HLA-C alleles showing the fewest.

The sequencing input was PBMCs. This TCR was recovered from a woman aged 45-59 years in good health and CMV-seropositive. The chain is made from TRBV7-2 and TRBJ1-2, with TRBD1 matching 7 junction bases. The DNA sequence reads TGTGCCAGCAGCTTAGATCCAATCCAGGGGGGACGCGGCTACACCTTC. This yields the protein CASSLDPIQGGRGYTF.